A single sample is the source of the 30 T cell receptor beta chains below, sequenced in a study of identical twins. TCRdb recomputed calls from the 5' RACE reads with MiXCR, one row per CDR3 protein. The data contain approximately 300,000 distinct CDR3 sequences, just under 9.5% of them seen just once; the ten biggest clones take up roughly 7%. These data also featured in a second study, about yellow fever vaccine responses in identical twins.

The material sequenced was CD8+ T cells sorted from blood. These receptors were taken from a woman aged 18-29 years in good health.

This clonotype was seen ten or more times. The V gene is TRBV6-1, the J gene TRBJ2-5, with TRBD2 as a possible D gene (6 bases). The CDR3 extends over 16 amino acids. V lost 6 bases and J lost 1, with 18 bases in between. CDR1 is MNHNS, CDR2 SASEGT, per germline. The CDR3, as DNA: TGTGCCAGCAGCCCCTGGAGGAGGGTGGTCCAAGAGACCCAGTACTTC. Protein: CASSPWRRVVQETQYF.

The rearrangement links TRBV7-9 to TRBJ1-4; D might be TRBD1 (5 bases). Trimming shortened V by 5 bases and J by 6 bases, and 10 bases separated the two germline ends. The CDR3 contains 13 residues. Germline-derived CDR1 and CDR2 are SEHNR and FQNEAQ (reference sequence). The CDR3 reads CASSTRGDEKLFF. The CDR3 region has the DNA TGTGCCAGCAGCACCCGGGGGGATGAAAAACTGTTTTTT.

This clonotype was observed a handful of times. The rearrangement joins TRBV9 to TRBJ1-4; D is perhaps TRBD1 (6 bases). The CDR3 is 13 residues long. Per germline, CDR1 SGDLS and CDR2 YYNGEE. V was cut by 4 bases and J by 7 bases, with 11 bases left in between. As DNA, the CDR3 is TGTGCCAGCAGCCCCCAGGGGAGTGAAAAACTGTTTTTT. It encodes CASSPQGSEKLFF.

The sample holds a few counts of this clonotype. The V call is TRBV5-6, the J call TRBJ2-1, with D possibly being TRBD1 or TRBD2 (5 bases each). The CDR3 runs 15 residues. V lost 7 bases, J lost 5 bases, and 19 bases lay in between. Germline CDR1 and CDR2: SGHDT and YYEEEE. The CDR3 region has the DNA TGTGCCAGCGGGAAGCCTCCCGGGGCCGACAATGAGCAGTTCTTC. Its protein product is CASGKPPGADNEQFF.

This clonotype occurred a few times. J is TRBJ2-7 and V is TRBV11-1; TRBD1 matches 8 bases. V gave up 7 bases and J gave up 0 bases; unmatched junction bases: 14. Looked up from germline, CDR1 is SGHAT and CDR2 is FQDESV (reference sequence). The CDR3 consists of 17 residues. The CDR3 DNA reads TGTGCCAGCAATCCTTATTCGACGGGACAGGCCTCCTACGAGCAGTACTTC. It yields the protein CASNPYSTGQASYEQYF.

Here the CDR3 reads CASSSIPTGELFF. Written as DNA, the CDR3 is TGTGCCAGCAGCTCTATCCCCACCGGGGAGCTGTTTTTT. The V gene is TRBV11-1, the J gene TRBJ2-2; D not certain. The CDR3 runs to 13 residues. Germline V CDR1 and CDR2: SGHAT, FQDESV (reference sequence). The germline V and J ends were trimmed by 4 bases and 4 bases, with 7 bases remaining between them.

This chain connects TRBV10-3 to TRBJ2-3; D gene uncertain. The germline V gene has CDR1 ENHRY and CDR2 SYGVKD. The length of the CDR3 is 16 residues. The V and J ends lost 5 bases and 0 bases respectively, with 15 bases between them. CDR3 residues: CAISHIRDFSTDTQYF. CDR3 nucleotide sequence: TGTGCCATCAGTCACATCAGAGACTTTAGCACAGATACGCAGTATTTT.

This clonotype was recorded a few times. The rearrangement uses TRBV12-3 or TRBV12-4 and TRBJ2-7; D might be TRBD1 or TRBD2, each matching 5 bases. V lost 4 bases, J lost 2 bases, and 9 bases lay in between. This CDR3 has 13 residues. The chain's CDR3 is CASSWDAPYEQYF. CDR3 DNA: TGTGCCAGCAGTTGGGACGCTCCCTACGAGCAGTACTTC.

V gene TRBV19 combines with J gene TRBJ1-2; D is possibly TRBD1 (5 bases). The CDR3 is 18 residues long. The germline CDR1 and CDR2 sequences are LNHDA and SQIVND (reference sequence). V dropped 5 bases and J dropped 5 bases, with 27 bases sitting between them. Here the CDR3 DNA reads TGTGCCAGTAGTTCCCCCCGGGACCGAAACGGGTTCTATTATGGCTACACCTTC. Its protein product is CASSSPRDRNGFYYGYTF.

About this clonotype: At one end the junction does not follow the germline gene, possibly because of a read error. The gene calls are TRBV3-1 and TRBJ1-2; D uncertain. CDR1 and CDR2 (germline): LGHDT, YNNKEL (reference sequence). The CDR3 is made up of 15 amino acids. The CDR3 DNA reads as TGTGCCAGCAGCCAAGATGGGGAAATCAACTATGGCTTCACCTTC. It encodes CASSQDGEINYGFTF.

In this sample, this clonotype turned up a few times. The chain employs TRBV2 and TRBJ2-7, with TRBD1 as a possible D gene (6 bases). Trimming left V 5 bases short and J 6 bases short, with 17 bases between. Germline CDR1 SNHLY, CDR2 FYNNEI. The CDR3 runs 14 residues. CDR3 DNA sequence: TGTGCCAGCAGTTACAGAGGGGGAAATAGCGAGCAGTACTTC. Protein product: CASSYRGGNSEQYF.

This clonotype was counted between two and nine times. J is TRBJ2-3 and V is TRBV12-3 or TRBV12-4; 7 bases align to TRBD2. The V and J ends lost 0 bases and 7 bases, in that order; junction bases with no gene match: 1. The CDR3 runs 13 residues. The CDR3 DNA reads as TGTGCCAGCAGTTTAGCAGGGACTAATACGCAGTATTTT. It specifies CASSLAGTNTQYF.

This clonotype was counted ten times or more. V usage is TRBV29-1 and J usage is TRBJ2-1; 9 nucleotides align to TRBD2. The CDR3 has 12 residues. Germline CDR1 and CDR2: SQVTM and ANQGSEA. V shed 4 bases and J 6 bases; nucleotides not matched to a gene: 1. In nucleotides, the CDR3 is TGCAGCGTTGGGACTAGCGTCAATGAGCAGTTCTTC. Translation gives CSVGTSVNEQFF.

The CDR3 DNA reads TGTGCCAGCAGTCAAAACACCGGACTAGATCGCGAGCAGTACTTC. Its translation: CASSQNTGLDREQYF. The genes are TRBV27 and TRBJ2-7; 7 bases align to TRBD2. The germline V gene encodes CDR1 MNHEY and CDR2 SMNVEV (reference sequence). The junction had 13 bases not matched to a gene; V was cut back by 5 bases and J by 6 bases. This CDR3 is 15 amino acids long.

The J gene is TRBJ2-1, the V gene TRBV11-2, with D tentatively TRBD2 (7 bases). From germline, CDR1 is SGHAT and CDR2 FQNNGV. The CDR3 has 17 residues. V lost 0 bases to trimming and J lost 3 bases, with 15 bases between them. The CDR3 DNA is TGTGCCAGCAGCTTAGATCTAGTGGGGGGGCTCTACAATGAGCAGTTCTTC. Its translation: CASSLDLVGGLYNEQFF. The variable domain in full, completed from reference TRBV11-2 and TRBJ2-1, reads EAGVAQSPRYKIIEKRQSVAFWCNPISGHATLYWYQQILGQGPKLLIQFQNNGVVDDSQLPKDRFSAERLKGVDSTLKIQPAKLEDSAVYLCASSLDLVGGLYNEQFFGPGTRLTVL.

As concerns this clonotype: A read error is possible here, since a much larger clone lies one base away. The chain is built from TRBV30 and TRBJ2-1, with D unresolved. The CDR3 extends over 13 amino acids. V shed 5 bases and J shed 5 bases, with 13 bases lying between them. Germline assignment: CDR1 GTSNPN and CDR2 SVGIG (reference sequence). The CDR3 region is CAWCLAGNNEQFF. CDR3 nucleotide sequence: TGTGCCTGGTGTCTGGCCGGAAACAATGAGCAGTTCTTC. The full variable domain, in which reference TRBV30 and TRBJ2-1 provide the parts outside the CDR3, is SQTIHQWPATLVQPVGSPLSLECTVEGTSNPNLYWYRQAAGRGLQLLFYSVGIGQISSEVPQNLSASRPQDRQFILSSKKLLLSDSGFYLCAWCLAGNNEQFFGPGTRLTVL.

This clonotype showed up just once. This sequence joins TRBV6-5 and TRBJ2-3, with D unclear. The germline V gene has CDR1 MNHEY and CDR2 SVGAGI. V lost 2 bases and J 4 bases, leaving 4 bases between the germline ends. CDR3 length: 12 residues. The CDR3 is CASSYDPDTQYF. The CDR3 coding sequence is TGTGCCAGCAGTTACGATCCAGATACGCAGTATTTT.

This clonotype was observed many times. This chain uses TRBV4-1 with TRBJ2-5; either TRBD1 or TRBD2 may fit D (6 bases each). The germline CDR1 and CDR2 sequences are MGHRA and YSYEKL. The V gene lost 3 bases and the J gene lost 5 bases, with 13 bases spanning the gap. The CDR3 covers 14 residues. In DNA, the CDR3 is TGCGCCAGCAGCCAGGGGGGCGTTGGGGAGACCCAGTACTTC. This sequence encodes CASSQGGVGETQYF.

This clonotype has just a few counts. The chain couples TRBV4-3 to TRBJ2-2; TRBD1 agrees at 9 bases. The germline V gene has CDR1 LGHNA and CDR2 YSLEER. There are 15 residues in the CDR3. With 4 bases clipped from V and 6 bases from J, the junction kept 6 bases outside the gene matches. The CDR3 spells CASSPGQGFAGELFF. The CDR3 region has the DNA TGCGCCAGCAGCCCGGGACAGGGATTCGCCGGGGAGCTGTTTTTT.

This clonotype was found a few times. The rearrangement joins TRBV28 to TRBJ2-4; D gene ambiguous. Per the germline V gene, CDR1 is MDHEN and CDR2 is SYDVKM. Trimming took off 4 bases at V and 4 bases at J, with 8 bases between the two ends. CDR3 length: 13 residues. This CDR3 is CASSSRLKNIQYF. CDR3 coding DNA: TGTGCCAGCAGTTCCCGGCTAAAAAACATTCAGTACTTC.

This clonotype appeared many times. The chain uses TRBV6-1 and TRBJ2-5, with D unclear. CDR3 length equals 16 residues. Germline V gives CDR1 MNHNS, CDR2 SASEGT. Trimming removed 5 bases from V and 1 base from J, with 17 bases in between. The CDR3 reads CASSPLSGRVQETQYF. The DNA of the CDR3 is TGTGCCAGCAGTCCCCTATCCGGTCGAGTCCAAGAGACCCAGTACTTC.

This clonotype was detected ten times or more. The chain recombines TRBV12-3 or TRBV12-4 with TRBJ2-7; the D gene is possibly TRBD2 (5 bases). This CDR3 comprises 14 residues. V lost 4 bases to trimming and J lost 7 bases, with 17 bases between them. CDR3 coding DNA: TGTGCCAGCAGTTGGGCAGGATCATCGGGAGAGCAGTACTTC. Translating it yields CASSWAGSSGEQYF.

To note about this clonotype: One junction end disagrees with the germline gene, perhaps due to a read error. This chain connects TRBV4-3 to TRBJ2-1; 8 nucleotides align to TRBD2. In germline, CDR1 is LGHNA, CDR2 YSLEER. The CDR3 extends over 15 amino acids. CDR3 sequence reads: CASSQVSGSGNEQLF. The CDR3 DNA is TGCGCCAGCAGCCAAGTAAGCGGGAGCGGCAATGAGCAGCTCTTC.

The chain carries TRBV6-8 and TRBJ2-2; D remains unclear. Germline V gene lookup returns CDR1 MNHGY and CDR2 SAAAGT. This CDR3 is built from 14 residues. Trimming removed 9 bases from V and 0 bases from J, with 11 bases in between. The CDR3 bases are TGTGCCAGAATGCCGGCTTCGAACACCGGGGAGCTGTTTTTT. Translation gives CARMPASNTGELFF.

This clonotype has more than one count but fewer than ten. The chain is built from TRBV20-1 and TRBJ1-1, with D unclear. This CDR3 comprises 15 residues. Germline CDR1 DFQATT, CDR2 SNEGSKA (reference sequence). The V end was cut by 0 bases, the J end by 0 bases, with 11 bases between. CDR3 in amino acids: CSARDRSGMNTEAFF. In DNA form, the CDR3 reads TGCAGTGCTAGAGATCGATCAGGAATGAACACTGAAGCTTTCTTT.

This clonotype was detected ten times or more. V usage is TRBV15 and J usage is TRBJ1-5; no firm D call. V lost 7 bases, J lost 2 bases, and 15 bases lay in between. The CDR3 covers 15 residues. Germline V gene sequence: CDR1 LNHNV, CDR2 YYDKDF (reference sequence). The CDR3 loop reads CATTAAGAGNQPQHF. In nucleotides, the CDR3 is TGTGCCACCACCGCGGCCGGTGCAGGCAATCAGCCCCAGCATTTT.

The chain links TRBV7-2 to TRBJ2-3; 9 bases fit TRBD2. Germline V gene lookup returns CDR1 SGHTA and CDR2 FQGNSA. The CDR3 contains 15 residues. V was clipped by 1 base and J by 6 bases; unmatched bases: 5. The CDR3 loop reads CASSLGGLAGDTQYF. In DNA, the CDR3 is TGTGCCAGCAGCTTAGGAGGCCTAGCGGGGGATACGCAGTATTTT.

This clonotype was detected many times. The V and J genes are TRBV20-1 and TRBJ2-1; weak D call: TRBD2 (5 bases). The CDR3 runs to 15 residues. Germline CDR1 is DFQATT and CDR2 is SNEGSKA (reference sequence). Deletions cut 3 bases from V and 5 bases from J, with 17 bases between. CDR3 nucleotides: TGCAGTGCTAGTCTTCCCCGAGGCGGGCACAATGAGCAGTTCTTC. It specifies CSASLPRGGHNEQFF.

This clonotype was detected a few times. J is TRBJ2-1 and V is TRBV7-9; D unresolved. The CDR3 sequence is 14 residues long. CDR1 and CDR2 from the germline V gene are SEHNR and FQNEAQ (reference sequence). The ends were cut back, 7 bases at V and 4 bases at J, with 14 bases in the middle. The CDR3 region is CASNPVTDYNEQFF. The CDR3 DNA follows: TGTGCCAGCAACCCCGTCACGGATTACAATGAGCAGTTCTTC.

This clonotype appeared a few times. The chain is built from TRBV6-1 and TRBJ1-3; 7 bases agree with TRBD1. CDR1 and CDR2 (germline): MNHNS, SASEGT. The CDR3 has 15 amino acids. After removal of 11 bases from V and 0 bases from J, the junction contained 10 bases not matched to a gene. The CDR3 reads CAGTGTVDSGNTIYF. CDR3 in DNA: TGTGCCGGCACCGGGACAGTCGACTCTGGAAACACCATATATTTT.